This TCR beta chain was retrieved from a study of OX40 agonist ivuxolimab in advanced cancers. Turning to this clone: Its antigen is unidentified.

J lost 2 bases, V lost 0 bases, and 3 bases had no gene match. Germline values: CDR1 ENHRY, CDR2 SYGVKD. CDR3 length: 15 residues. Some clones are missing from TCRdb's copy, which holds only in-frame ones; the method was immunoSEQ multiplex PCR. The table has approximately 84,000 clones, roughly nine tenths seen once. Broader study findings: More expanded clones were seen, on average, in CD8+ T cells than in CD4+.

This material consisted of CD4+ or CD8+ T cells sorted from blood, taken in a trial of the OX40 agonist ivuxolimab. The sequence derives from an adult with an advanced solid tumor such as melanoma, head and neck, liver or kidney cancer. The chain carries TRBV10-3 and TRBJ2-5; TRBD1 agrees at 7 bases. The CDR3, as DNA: TGTGCCATCAGTGAGTCGGACAGGCGACAAGAGACCCAGTACTTC. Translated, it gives CAISESDRRQETQYF.